The clone carrying this TCR beta chain has at least ten counts. Antigen: not known. The sample comes from a study of T cell repertoires in cytomegalovirus infection. Study summary: Based on public TCR beta signatures, there were indications of CMV infection and of a matching HLA type. Study-wide findings and caveats: There were carriers of CMV plus the relevant HLA, and cumulative public TCR beta family frequency identified them. Dominating the ex vivo response were HLA-C-restricted CMV-specific TCR beta clonotypes.

CDR1 is DFQATT and CDR2 is SNEGSKA in the germline V gene (reference sequence). This CDR3 region has 11 residues. MiXCR was run by TCRdb on the reads, yielding one entry per CDR3 protein. This sample has more than 200,000 distinct CDR3 sequences, with around 8.7% found just once. V and J are TRBV20-1 and TRBJ1-2; no clear D. Material: PBMCs. The source is a human donor in good health (CMV status not recorded). Some clones in this sample may be carry-over from other donors' samples. The CDR3 nucleotides read TGCACAACTTGGGCCAACTATGGCTACACCTTC. Residues: CTTWANYGYTF.